A selection of T cell receptor beta chains follows, all from one sample in a study of T cells in localized non-small cell lung cancer. Generated by immunoSEQ multiplex PCR, the TCRdb table keeps only in-frame clones and is missing some. The data show roughly 31,000 clones, with 80% to 90% seen just once and 10% held by the top ten. The starting material was peripheral blood, obtained before any cancer treatment. Receptor source: a woman aged 40-69 years with stage I lung adenocarcinoma. The CDR3 runs from the conserved cysteine through the conserved F or W. D genes are given only for firm matches.

V: TRBV9; J: .; D: TRBD1; CDR3: CASSVGDRGYEQYF
V: TRBV30; J: TRBJ1-6; D: .; CDR3: CAWSGVRGINSPLHF
V: TRBV30; J: TRBJ1-1; D: .; CDR3: CAWRVGPMNTEAFF
V: TRBV28; J: TRBJ1-2; D: .; CDR3: CASSLDLQGGSYTF
V: TRBV2; J: TRBJ2-5; D: .; CDR3: CASSNNDGNQETQYF
V: TRBV7-3; J: TRBJ1-1; D: .; CDR3: CASSSQGGNTEAFF
V: TRBV30; J: TRBJ2-3; D: .; CDR3: CAWSVGAYRTDTQYF
V: TRBV7-6; J: TRBJ1-2; D: TRBD1; CDR3: CASSLTPQGALGGYTF
V: TRBV6-5; J: .; D: .; CDR3: CASSYTLRDYYEQYF
V: TRBV11-2; J: TRBJ2-5; D: TRBD2; CDR3: CASSLGSGLAGETQYF
V: TRBV4-2; J: TRBJ1-5; D: .; CDR3: CASSPMGGDSNQPQHF
V: TRBV19; J: TRBJ2-2; D: TRBD1; CDR3: CASRTQGGTGELFF
V: TRBV19; J: TRBJ1-2; D: TRBD1; CDR3: CASNPPGTGGANYGYTF
V: TRBV6-6; J: TRBJ2-5; D: TRBD2; CDR3: CASSVGLASQETQYF
V: TRBV9; J: TRBJ2-3; D: .; CDR3: CASSPRTTADTQYF
V: TRBV28; J: TRBJ2-7; D: .; CDR3: CASPPSGGRRSYEQYF
V: TRBV2; J: TRBJ2-1; D: .; CDR3: CASSGMGSYNEQFF
V: TRBV5-1; J: TRBJ2-3; D: .; CDR3: CASSLETPTDTQYF
V: TRBV19; J: TRBJ1-1; D: .; CDR3: CASSIQTNTEAFF
V: TRBV10-2; J: TRBJ2-6; D: .; CDR3: CASSDRQVQVGANVLTF
V: TRBV7-9; J: TRBJ2-3; D: .; CDR3: CASSLIASIGDTQYF
V: TRBV19; J: TRBJ2-2; D: .; CDR3: CATRGGELFF
V: TRBV27; J: TRBJ2-7; D: .; CDR3: CASSLSQGFHEQYF
V: TRBV7-3; J: TRBJ1-5; D: .; CDR3: CASSLRQSNQPQHF
V: TRBV30; J: TRBJ2-7; D: TRBD2; CDR3: CAWRPGGRNEQYF
V: TRBV4-3; J: TRBJ2-7; D: .; CDR3: CASSQEREAYEQYF
V: TRBV7-3; J: TRBJ2-1; D: .; CDR3: CASSLRGNEQFF
V: TRBV30; J: TRBJ2-7; D: .; CDR3: CAWTSRGDYEQYF
V: TRBV19; J: TRBJ2-7; D: TRBD2; CDR3: CASSYSGGTNYEQYF